The clone carrying this T cell receptor (beta chain) was counted between two and nine times. Authors' analysis steps: Researchers report that nucleated cell counts were estimated from reference gene primer amplification. Some clones are missing from TCRdb's copy, which holds only in-frame ones; the method was immunoSEQ multiplex PCR. The D gene and trimming were derived from the DNA, and the V and J assignments and clone size from that table. The sample has under 150,000 clones; roughly 84% are singletons. The sample belongs to a study of blood T cell repertoires in COVID-19. Overall study context: The United States, Italy and Spain provided the acute and convalescent COVID-19 samples. The cDNA or gDNA used as material had been derived from T cells, B-cell-depleted T cells, or PBMCs.

This CDR3 has 18 amino acids. Trimming took off 4 bases at V and 0 bases at J, with 22 bases between the two ends. Germline values: CDR1 SGDLS, CDR2 YYNGEE. This TCR came from a human donor in a cohort sampled during active COVID-19. The rearrangement uses TRBV9 and TRBJ1-1; tentatively, D is TRBD1 (6 bases). The sequencing sample was made of peripheral blood. The CDR3: CASSPEGVGTLLNTEAFF. In DNA, the CDR3 is TGTGCCAGCAGCCCAGAAGGGGTCGGGACACTATTGAACACTGAAGCTTTCTTT.